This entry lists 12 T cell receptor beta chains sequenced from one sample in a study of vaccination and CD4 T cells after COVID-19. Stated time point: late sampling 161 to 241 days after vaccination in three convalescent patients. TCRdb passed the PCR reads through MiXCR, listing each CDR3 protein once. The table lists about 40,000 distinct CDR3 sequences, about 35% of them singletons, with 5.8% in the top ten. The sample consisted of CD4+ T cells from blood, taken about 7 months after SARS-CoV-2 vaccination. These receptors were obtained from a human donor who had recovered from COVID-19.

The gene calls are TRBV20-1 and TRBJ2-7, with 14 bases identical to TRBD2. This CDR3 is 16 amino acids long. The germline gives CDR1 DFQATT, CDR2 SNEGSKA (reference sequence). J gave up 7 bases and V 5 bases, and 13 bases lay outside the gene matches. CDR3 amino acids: CSAPPGGLAGVGEQYF. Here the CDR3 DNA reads TGCAGTGCTCCCCCAGGGGGACTAGCGGGAGTGGGGGAGCAGTACTTC.

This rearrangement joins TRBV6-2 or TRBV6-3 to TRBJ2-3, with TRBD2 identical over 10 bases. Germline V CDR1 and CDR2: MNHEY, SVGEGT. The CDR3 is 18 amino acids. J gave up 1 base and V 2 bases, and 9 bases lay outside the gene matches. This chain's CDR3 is CASSYPSASGRGTDTQYF. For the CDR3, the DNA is TGTGCCAGCAGTTACCCCTCAGCTAGCGGGAGAGGCACAGATACGCAGTATTTT.

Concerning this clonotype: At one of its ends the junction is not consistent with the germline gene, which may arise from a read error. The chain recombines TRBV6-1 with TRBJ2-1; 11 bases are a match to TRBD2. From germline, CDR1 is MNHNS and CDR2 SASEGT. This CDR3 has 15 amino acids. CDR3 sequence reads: CTSRLGLADYNEQFF. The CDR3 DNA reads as TGTACCAGCAGATTGGGACTAGCGGACTACAATGAGCAGTTCTTC.

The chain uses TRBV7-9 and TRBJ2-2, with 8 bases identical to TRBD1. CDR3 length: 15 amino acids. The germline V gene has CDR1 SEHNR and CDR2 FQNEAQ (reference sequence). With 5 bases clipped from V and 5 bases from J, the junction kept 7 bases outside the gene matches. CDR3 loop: CASSQWDRITGELFF. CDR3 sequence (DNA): TGTGCCAGCAGCCAGTGGGACAGGATAACCGGGGAGCTGTTTTTT. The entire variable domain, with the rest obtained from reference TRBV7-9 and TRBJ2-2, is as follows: DTGVSQNPRHKITKRGQNVTFRCDPISEHNRLYWYRQTLGQGPEFLTYFQNEAQLEKSRLLSDRFSAERPKGSFSTLEIQRTEQGDSAMYLCASSQWDRITGELFFGEGSRLTVL.

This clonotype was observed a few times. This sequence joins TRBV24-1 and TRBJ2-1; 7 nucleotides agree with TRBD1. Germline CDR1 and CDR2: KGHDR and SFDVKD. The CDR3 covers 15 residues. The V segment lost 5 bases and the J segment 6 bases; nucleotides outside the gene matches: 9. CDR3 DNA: TGTGCCACCAGTGTAAGGGACAGATCTTCCAATGAGCAGTTCTTC. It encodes CATSVRDRSSNEQFF.

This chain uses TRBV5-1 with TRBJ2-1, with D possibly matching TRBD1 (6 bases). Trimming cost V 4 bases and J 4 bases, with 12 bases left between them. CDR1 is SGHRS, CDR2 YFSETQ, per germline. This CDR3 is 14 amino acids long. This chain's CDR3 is CASSNGQQYNEQFF. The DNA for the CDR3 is TGCGCCAGCAGCAACGGACAGCAGTACAATGAGCAGTTCTTC.

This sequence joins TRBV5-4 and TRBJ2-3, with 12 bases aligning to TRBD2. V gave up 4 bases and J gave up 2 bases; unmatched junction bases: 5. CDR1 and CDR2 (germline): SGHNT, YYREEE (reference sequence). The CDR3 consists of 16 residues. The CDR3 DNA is TGTGCCAGCAGCACTGGACTAGCGGGGCCCACAGATACGCAGTATTTT. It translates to CASSTGLAGPTDTQYF. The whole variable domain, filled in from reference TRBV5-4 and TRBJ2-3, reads ETGVTQSPTHLIKTRGQQVTLRCSSQSGHNTVSWYQQALGQGPQFIFQYYREEENGRGNFPPRFSGLQFPNYSSELNVNALELDDSALYLCASSTGLAGPTDTQYFGPGTRLTVL.

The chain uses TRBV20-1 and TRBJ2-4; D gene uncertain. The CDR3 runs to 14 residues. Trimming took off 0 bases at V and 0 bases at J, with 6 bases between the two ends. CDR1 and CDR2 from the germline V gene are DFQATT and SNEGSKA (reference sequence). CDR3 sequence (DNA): TGCAGTGCTAGAGAATCTGGAGCCAAAAACATTCAGTACTTC. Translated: CSARESGAKNIQYF.

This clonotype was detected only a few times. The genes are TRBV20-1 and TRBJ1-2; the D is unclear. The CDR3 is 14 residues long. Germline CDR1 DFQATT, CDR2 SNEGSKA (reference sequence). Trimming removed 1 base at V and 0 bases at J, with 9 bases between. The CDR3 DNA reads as TGCAGTGCTAGAGGTACGGGAACTAACTATGGCTACACCTTC. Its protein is CSARGTGTNYGYTF.

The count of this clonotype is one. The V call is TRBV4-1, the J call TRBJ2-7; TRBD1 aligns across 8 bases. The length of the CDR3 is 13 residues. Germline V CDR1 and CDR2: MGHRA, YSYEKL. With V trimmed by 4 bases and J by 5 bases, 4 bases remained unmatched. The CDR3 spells CASSPGQGHEQYF. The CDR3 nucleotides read TGCGCCAGCAGCCCCGGACAGGGCCACGAGCAGTACTTC.

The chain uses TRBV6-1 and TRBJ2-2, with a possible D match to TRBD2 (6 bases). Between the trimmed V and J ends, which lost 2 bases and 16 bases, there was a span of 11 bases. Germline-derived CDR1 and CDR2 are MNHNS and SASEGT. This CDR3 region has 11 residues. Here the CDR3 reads CASSEWGLGFF. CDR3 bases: TGTGCCAGCAGTGAATGGGGACTGGGGTTTTTT.

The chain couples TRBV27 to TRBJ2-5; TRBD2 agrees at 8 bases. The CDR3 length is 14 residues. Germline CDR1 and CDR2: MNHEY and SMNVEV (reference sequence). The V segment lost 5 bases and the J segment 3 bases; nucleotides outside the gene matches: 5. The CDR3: CASSTRTSKETQYF. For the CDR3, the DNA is TGTGCCAGCAGTACTCGGACTAGCAAAGAGACCCAGTACTTC.